This TCR beta chain is from a study of T cell changes during pregnancy in multiple sclerosis. TCRdb's copy holds only in-frame clones and misses some; the assay was immunoSEQ multiplex PCR. Found here are roughly 80,000 clones, 92% of them singletons; the top ten hold 2% to 3%. This receptor was taken from a female donor with multiple sclerosis, enrolled in a pregnancy study. The sample was peripheral blood, taken before pregnancy.

CDR3 coding DNA: TGTGCCAGCAGGTACAGGGGCAGCAATCAGCCCCAGCATTTT. This translates into CASRYRGSNQPQHF. The chain recombines TRBV5-6 with TRBJ1-5; 7 nucleotides align to TRBD1. Unmatched junction bases numbered 3, after V lost 5 bases and J lost 1 base. Germline CDR1 SGHDT, CDR2 YYEEEE. The CDR3 has 14 residues.